The 17 T cell receptor beta chains below all came from one sample that was sequenced in a study of vaccination and CD4 T cells after COVID-19. Their target antigens are unknown. The treatment is: approximately 11-day PBMC culture with coronavirus spike peptide pools or control peptides (ViraFEST assay). Sequenced with the Oncomine TCR Beta short-read assay was DNA taken from cultured CD4+ T cells. TCRdb reanalysed the PCR reads using MiXCR and keeps one entry per CDR3 protein. The sample has about 12,000 distinct CDR3 sequences; around a third are singletons. This sample comprised CD4+ T cells from blood, cultured in vitro, obtained before SARS-CoV-2 vaccination. All receptors come from a human donor who received a COVID-19 vaccine.

V usage is TRBV19 and J usage is TRBJ1-2; weak D call: TRBD1 (5 bases). CDR1 is LNHDA, CDR2 SQIVND, per germline (reference sequence). This CDR3 comprises 15 residues. The germline V and J ends were trimmed by 3 bases and 0 bases, with 11 bases remaining between them. CDR3: CASSMKQAPNYGYTF. The CDR3 DNA sequence: TGTGCCAGTAGTATGAAACAGGCCCCTAACTATGGCTACACCTTC.

The CDR3 loop is CASSIMGSGTYTDTQYF. The CDR3 nucleotides read TGTGCCAGCAGCATCATGGGGTCCGGGACCTACACAGATACGCAGTATTTT. The chain recombines TRBV28 with TRBJ2-3; the D call may be TRBD1 or TRBD2 (5 bases each). Trimming left V 6 bases short and J 2 bases short, with 21 bases between. Looked up from germline, CDR1 is MDHEN and CDR2 is SYDVKM. This CDR3 spans 17 amino acids.

This chain joins TRBV6-1 and TRBJ1-2, with D possibly being TRBD1 (6 bases). This CDR3 spans 14 amino acids. Trimming stripped 5 bases from V and 4 bases from J, with 14 bases between. Per the germline V gene, CDR1 is MNHNS and CDR2 is SASEGT. DNA for the CDR3: TGTGCCAGCAGTCGCACAGGGATCGGCTATGGCTACACCTTC. Encoded protein: CASSRTGIGYGYTF.

The genes are TRBV5-1 and TRBJ1-5, with a possible D match to TRBD1 (6 bases). Trimming took off 4 bases at V and 4 bases at J, with 9 bases between the two ends. The length of the CDR3 is 13 residues. Germline V CDR1 and CDR2: SGHRS, YFSETQ. The CDR3 protein is CASSTDSNQPQHF. CDR3 in DNA: TGCGCCAGCAGCACGGACAGTAATCAGCCCCAGCATTTT.

The table lists this clonotype with a few counts. V usage is TRBV20-1 and J usage is TRBJ2-7, with TRBD2 identical over 11 bases. The germline V gene encodes CDR1 DFQATT and CDR2 SNEGSKA (reference sequence). After removal of 3 bases from V and 3 bases from J, the junction contained 10 bases not matched to a gene. The CDR3 contains 16 residues. For the CDR3, the DNA is TGCAGTGCTAGGTCGGCTAGCGGGGGGTCCTTCTACGAGCAGTACTTC. Its translation: CSARSASGGSFYEQYF.

The V gene is TRBV7-2, the J gene TRBJ2-5; TRBD1 matches at 8 bases. There are 19 residues in the CDR3. The trim removed 5 bases at V and 4 bases at J, leaving 21 bases unmatched. The germline V gene encodes CDR1 SGHTA and CDR2 FQGNSA. CDR3 amino acids: CASSRYPPGGAGRGETQYF. The CDR3 nucleotides are TGTGCCAGCAGCCGTTATCCTCCAGGGGGCGCCGGGAGAGGAGAGACCCAGTACTTC. Complete variable domain (other parts from reference TRBV7-2 and TRBJ2-5): GAGVSQSPSNKVTEKGKDVELRCDPISGHTALYWYRQSLGQGLEFLIYFQGNSAPDKSGLPSDRFSAERTGGSVSTLTIQRTQQEDSAVYLCASSRYPPGGAGRGETQYFGPGTRLLVL.

The chain recombines TRBV30 with TRBJ2-2; 8 bases line up with TRBD1. Germline CDR1 reads GTSNPN; CDR2 reads SVGIG (reference sequence). V gave up 4 bases and J gave up 3 bases; unmatched junction bases: 4. The CDR3 runs 14 residues. The CDR3: CAWTTDRDTGELFF. In DNA, the CDR3 is TGTGCCTGGACTACGGACAGGGACACCGGGGAGCTGTTTTTT.

This chain joins TRBV20-1 and TRBJ1-4, with 7 bases lining up with TRBD1. The germline V gene encodes CDR1 DFQATT and CDR2 SNEGSKA (reference sequence). The CDR3 runs 16 residues. The ends lost 0 bases at V and 8 bases at J; junction bases unmatched: 12. The CDR3 region has the DNA TGCAGTGCTAGAGAACCTACAGGGGAAGGTCGCGAAAAACTGTTTTTT. Its protein is CSAREPTGEGREKLFF.

This clonotype was found a few times. The rearrangement links TRBV20-1 to TRBJ1-1; 7 bases align to TRBD1. The V gene's germline CDR1 is DFQATT and CDR2 SNEGSKA (reference sequence). CDR3 size: 13 residues. After removal of 6 bases from V and 1 base from J, the junction contained 5 bases not matched to a gene. CDR3 sequence: CSAQTGTNTEAFF. In DNA, the CDR3 is TGCAGTGCGCAGACAGGGACGAACACTGAAGCTTTCTTT.

J is TRBJ1-2 and V is TRBV12-3 or TRBV12-4; 7 nucleotides line up with TRBD1. V was pared by 5 bases and J by 2 bases, with 11 bases of the junction left unmatched. This CDR3 has 16 amino acids. The CDR3 is CASSRRTGPINYGYTF. The CDR3 DNA reads as TGTGCCAGCAGTAGAAGGACAGGCCCTATAAACTATGGCTACACCTTC.

This chain joins TRBV30 and TRBJ2-5, with 11 bases identical to TRBD2. The germline V gene has CDR1 GTSNPN and CDR2 SVGIG (reference sequence). The ends lost 8 bases at V and 5 bases at J; junction bases unmatched: 7. The CDR3 runs to 13 residues. CDR3 residues: CAGSTSGAETQYF. DNA for the CDR3: TGTGCCGGCTCGACTAGCGGGGCTGAGACCCAGTACTTC.

Note on this clonotype: In this CDR3 the conserved last residue, phenylalanine or tryptophan, is missing, so a read error is likely. The chain joins TRBV7-9 to TRBJ1-1; a possible D gene is TRBD1 (5 bases). Trimming cost V 1 base and J 7 bases, with 7 bases left between them. Per the germline V gene, CDR1 is SEHNR and CDR2 is FQNEAQ (reference sequence). This CDR3 region has 12 residues. The DNA for the CDR3 is TGTGCCAGCAGCTTAGGGGGGGTTGAAGCTTTCTCT. Protein: CASSLGGVEAFS.

This rearrangement joins TRBV20-1 to TRBJ2-7, with 7 positions matching TRBD1. The CDR3 runs 16 residues. J gave up 1 base and V 3 bases, and 12 bases lay outside the gene matches. CDR1 DFQATT and CDR2 SNEGSKA come from the germline V gene (reference sequence). CDR3 loop: CSASSPGQDLSYEQYF. Here the CDR3 DNA reads TGCAGTGCTAGCTCTCCCGGACAGGATCTTTCCTACGAGCAGTACTTC.

This clonotype was observed a handful of times. The J gene is TRBJ2-5, the V gene TRBV19; TRBD1 matches 9 bases. This CDR3 spans 15 amino acids. After removal of 5 bases from V and 5 bases from J, the junction contained 9 bases not matched to a gene. Germline CDR1 reads LNHDA; CDR2 reads SQIVND (reference sequence). The CDR3 protein is CASSPTGGGVETQYF. The CDR3, as DNA: TGTGCCAGTAGTCCGACAGGGGGGGGTGTGGAGACCCAGTACTTC.

J is TRBJ2-1 and V is TRBV20-1; TRBD1 or TRBD2 may be the D gene (6 bases each). V was trimmed by 3 bases and J by 1 base, leaving 13 bases between them. The CDR3 has 15 amino acids. The germline V gene encodes CDR1 DFQATT and CDR2 SNEGSKA (reference sequence). In nucleotides, the CDR3 is TGCAGTGCTAGCGGGGGCAAAAGTTCCTACAATGAGCAGTTCTTC. Translation gives CSASGGKSSYNEQFF.

The chain joins TRBV25-1 to TRBJ2-1, with a tentative D call TRBD2 (5 bases). The V and J ends lost 6 bases and 4 bases respectively, with 19 bases between them. Germline CDR1 MGHDK, CDR2 SYGVNS. The CDR3 consists of 16 residues. The CDR3 region is CASSKPTGYSYNEQFF. CDR3 sequence (DNA): TGTGCCAGCAGCAAGCCTACGGGGTACTCATACAATGAGCAGTTCTTC.

The genes are TRBV7-2 and TRBJ1-5; no clear D. The germline V and J ends were trimmed by 1 base and 6 bases, with 7 bases remaining between them. CDR3 length: 13 residues. Germline assignment: CDR1 SGHTA and CDR2 FQGNSA. CDR3 nucleotides: TGTGCCAGCAGCTTAGGGTATCCTCAGCCCCAGCATTTT. Translating it yields CASSLGYPQPQHF.